This passage covers 20 T cell receptor beta chains from one sample sequenced in a study of CD8 T cells in Susac syndrome. Random hexamers were used to reverse transcribe roughly 0.45 to 1 ug of RNA. From the immunoSEQ multiplex PCR reads, TCRdb called clonotypes with MiXCR, one entry per CDR3 protein. The data contain around 200,000 distinct CDR3 sequences, roughly 94% of them singletons. Sequencing input: CD8+ T cells from PBMCs. These receptors all stem from a human donor with Susac syndrome.

The gene calls are TRBV19 and TRBJ2-1; the D is unclear. CDR1 is LNHDA and CDR2 is SQIVND in the germline V gene (reference sequence). V was cut by 7 bases and J by 4 bases, with 23 bases left in between. The CDR3 has 17 amino acids. The CDR3 sequence: CASNPDGSPAVYNEQFF. CDR3 sequence (DNA): TGTGCCAGTAATCCCGATGGTAGCCCCGCCGTATACAATGAGCAGTTCTTC.

V gene TRBV29-1 combines with J gene TRBJ2-1, with D perhaps matching TRBD1 or TRBD2 (5 bases each). Germline CDR1 reads SQVTM; CDR2 reads ANQGSEA. V was clipped by 3 bases and J by 0 bases, with 12 bases between them. The CDR3 runs 15 residues. The CDR3 sequence is CSVDRTRGSYNEQFF. The CDR3 DNA reads TGCAGCGTTGACAGGACGAGGGGCTCCTACAATGAGCAGTTCTTC.

J is TRBJ2-7 and V is TRBV4-1; D remains ambiguous. The CDR3 has 14 amino acids. CDR1 is MGHRA, CDR2 YSYEKL, per germline. V was shortened by 3 bases and J by 1 base, with 10 bases between the two germline ends. The CDR3 loop is CASSQAWGSYEQYF. CDR3 coding DNA: TGCGCCAGCAGCCAGGCATGGGGATCCTACGAGCAGTACTTC.

The V and J genes are TRBV9 and TRBJ1-1, with 7 bases fitting TRBD1. Per germline, CDR1 SGDLS and CDR2 YYNGEE. The CDR3 covers 14 residues. With V trimmed by 3 bases and J by 7 bases, 9 bases remained unmatched. CDR3 sequence (DNA): TGTGCCAGCAGCGAGAGACAGGGCGGGTTTGAAGCTTTCTTT. It encodes CASSERQGGFEAFF. The variable domain in full, with the rest retrieved from reference TRBV9 and TRBJ1-1, is DSGVTQTPKHLITATGQRVTLRCSPRSGDLSVYWYQQSLDQGLQFLIQYYNGEERAKGNILERFSAQQFPDLHSELNLSSLELGDSALYFCASSERQGGFEAFFGQGTRLTVV.

This chain links TRBV11-2 with TRBJ2-3, with 7 bases fitting TRBD1. The CDR3 has 16 amino acids. V lost 7 bases and J lost 3; bases outside the gene matches: 13. Germline CDR1 SGHAT, CDR2 FQNNGV. The CDR3 spells CASTLKGGSETDTQYF. For the CDR3, the DNA is TGTGCCAGCACCCTGAAAGGGGGCTCGGAAACAGATACGCAGTATTTT.

V gene TRBV29-1 combines with J gene TRBJ2-1, with 9 bases identical to TRBD1. The trim removed 7 bases at V and 7 bases at J, leaving 8 bases unmatched. The CDR3 covers 13 residues. The germline gives CDR1 SQVTM, CDR2 ANQGSEA. The CDR3 nucleotides read TGCAGCGACGGGGACAGGGAAAAAAATGAGCAGTTCTTC. It specifies CSDGDREKNEQFF.

V usage is TRBV30 and J usage is TRBJ1-1; D unclear. V was clipped by 4 bases and J by 0 bases, with 12 bases between them. The CDR3 totals 14 residues. The germline CDR1 and CDR2 sequences are GTSNPN and SVGIG (reference sequence). The CDR3 DNA reads as TGTGCCTGGACCGACTTAGGTATGAACACTGAAGCTTTCTTT. Protein product: CAWTDLGMNTEAFF.

The rearrangement joins TRBV27 to TRBJ1-6; TRBD1 agrees at 9 bases. CDR3 length equals 15 residues. V lost 4 bases, J lost 7 bases, and 5 bases stayed unmatched. CDR1 and CDR2 from the germline V gene are MNHEY and SMNVEV (reference sequence). The CDR3 DNA follows: TGTGCCAGCAGTTCGGGACAGGGCGGCAATTCACCCCTCCACTTT. Translated: CASSSGQGGNSPLHF.

The chain's CDR3 is CASSLSGLRTGELFF. The CDR3, as DNA: TGCGCCAGCAGCTTGTCAGGACTTCGCACCGGGGAGCTGTTTTTT. The chain links TRBV5-1 to TRBJ2-2; tentative D call: TRBD2 (5 bases). The CDR3 is 15 residues long. Germline V gene lookup returns CDR1 SGHRS and CDR2 YFSETQ. V was cut by 1 base and J by 4 bases, with 11 bases left in between.

J is TRBJ2-5 and V is TRBV28; D is ambiguous. Per germline, CDR1 MDHEN and CDR2 SYDVKM. The CDR3 length is 12 residues. The germline V and J ends were trimmed by 5 bases and 7 bases, with 11 bases remaining between them. The CDR3 DNA reads TGTGCCAGCAGTCGGATCGTCGGGACCCAGTACTTC. Amino acids: CASSRIVGTQYF.

This CDR3 reads CASSLASGRNIQYF. Written as DNA, the CDR3 is TGTGCCAGCAGCTTGGCTAGCGGGCGGAACATTCAGTACTTC. V and J are TRBV5-6 and TRBJ2-4; 8 nucleotides agree with TRBD2. Looked up from germline, CDR1 is SGHDT and CDR2 is YYEEEE. The CDR3 totals 14 residues. The trim removed 0 bases at V and 7 bases at J, leaving 3 bases unmatched.

This chain uses TRBV4-2 with TRBJ1-2; no clear D. The CDR3 length is 11 residues. Germline CDR1 and CDR2: LGHNA and YNFKEQ. The germline V and J ends were trimmed by 0 bases and 6 bases, with 2 bases remaining between them. DNA for the CDR3: TGTGCCAGCAGCCAAGATGATGGCTACACCTTC. Its protein product is CASSQDDGYTF.

This clonotype was observed a handful of times. The chain recombines TRBV13 with TRBJ2-5; possible D gene TRBD2, 5 bases. Germline V gene data show CDR1 as PRHDT and CDR2 as FYEKMQ (reference sequence). The CDR3 length is 13 residues. V was clipped by 2 bases and J by 2 bases, with 6 bases between them. CDR3: CASSLRGQETQYF. The DNA of the CDR3 is TGTGCCAGCAGCTTACGGGGACAAGAGACCCAGTACTTC.

This sequence joins TRBV18 and TRBJ2-1; the D is unclear. The CDR3 is 11 residues long. Germline V CDR1 and CDR2: KGHSH, LQKENI. The V end lost 3 bases, the J end lost 5 bases, and 2 bases lay between the germline ends. The CDR3 bases are TGTGCCAGCTCACCTAACAATGAGCAGTTCTTC. It codes for CASSPNNEQFF.

The chain has TRBV2 and TRBJ2-4; the D gene is possibly TRBD2 (7 bases). The germline CDR1 and CDR2 sequences are SNHLY and FYNNEI. CDR3 length: 17 residues. V lost 2 bases, J lost 2 bases, and 16 bases lay in between. The CDR3 DNA follows: TGTGCCAGCAGTGAACTATTAACGGGGGGCCCCAAAAACATTCAGTACTTC. Translation gives CASSELLTGGPKNIQYF.

With respect to this clonotype: As the CDR3 is not closed by the conserved phenylalanine or tryptophan, this likely results from a read error. The limits of the CDR3 on the DNA are not certain, so only TCRdb's listed CDR3 is given. The chain couples TRBV11-2 to TRBJ2-7. The CDR3 is made up of 12 amino acids, end residues included. Per germline, CDR1 SGHAT and CDR2 FQNNGV. The CDR3 here is CASSLGRMSPVI.

The genes are TRBV27 and TRBJ1-1, with D unclear. CDR1 and CDR2 (germline): MNHEY, SMNVEV (reference sequence). There are 13 residues in the CDR3. Trimming shortened V by 5 bases and J by 3 bases, and 10 bases separated the two germline ends. The CDR3 reads CASSADGDTEAFF. In DNA form, the CDR3 reads TGTGCCAGCAGTGCGGACGGTGACACTGAAGCTTTCTTT.

This chain connects TRBV18 to TRBJ2-2; 8 bases fit TRBD2. The CDR3 is 18 amino acids. CDR1 KGHSH and CDR2 LQKENI come from the germline V gene. Unmatched junction bases numbered 15, after V lost 5 bases and J lost 4 bases. The CDR3 nucleotides are TGTGCCAGCTCATCCGAGATACCGGGACTAGGAGTCACCGGGGAGCTGTTTTTT. Protein: CASSSEIPGLGVTGELFF. Based on the CDR3 plus reference TRBV18 and TRBJ2-2, the full variable domain is NAGVMQNPRHLVRRRGQEARLRCSPMKGHSHVYWYRQLPEEGLKFMVYLQKENIIDESGMPKERFSAEFPKEGPSILRIQQVVRGDSAAYFCASSSEIPGLGVTGELFFGEGSRLTVL.

The chain carries TRBV7-8 and TRBJ2-1; D possibly corresponds to TRBD2 (5 bases). Germline V CDR1 and CDR2: SGHVS, FQNEAQ. The V and J ends lost 5 bases and 6 bases respectively, with 5 bases between them. This CDR3 region has 11 residues. The CDR3 DNA reads TGTGCCAGCAGCGCGGGCAATGAGCAGTTCTTC. This sequence encodes CASSAGNEQFF. Drawing the rest from reference TRBV7-8 and TRBJ2-1, the complete variable domain is GAGVSQSPRYKVAKRGQDVALRCDPISGHVSLFWYQQALGQGPEFLTYFQNEAQLDKSGLPSDRFFAERPEGSVSTLKIQRTQQEDSAVYLCASSAGNEQFFGPGTRLTVL.

The V call is TRBV9, the J call TRBJ1-1, with D unclear. CDR3 length: 12 residues. With 0 bases removed from V and 3 bases from J, the gap between germline ends came to 3 bases. CDR1 is SGDLS and CDR2 is YYNGEE in the germline V gene. The CDR3 sequence is CASSVADTEAFF. The DNA of the CDR3 is TGTGCCAGCAGCGTAGCGGACACTGAAGCTTTCTTT.